This TCR beta chain was found in a study of radiotherapy plus CTLA-4 blockade in lung cancer. Whole-study findings and limits: Blood-borne expansion of tumor-derived TCR clones followed radiotherapy plus ipilimumab.

After removal of 6 bases from V and 4 bases from J, the junction contained 8 bases not matched to a gene. Per the germline V gene, CDR1 is MDHEN and CDR2 is SYDVKM. This CDR3 comprises 15 residues. Profiled with immunoSEQ multiplex PCR; TCRdb holds only in-frame clones, not every one. The sample carries tens of thousands of clones, roughly 77% recorded once. With ipilimumab providing CTLA-4 blockade, focal radiation was administered to patients who had chemo-refractory metastatic non-small-cell lung cancer. For this clone: The antigen remains unidentified.

The chain uses TRBV28 and TRBJ1-3, with TRBD1 identical over 8 bases. This TCR derives from a human donor with non-small cell lung cancer who had a complete response to radiotherapy plus ipilimumab. This material consisted of peripheral blood, taken from a patient treated with radiotherapy plus ipilimumab. The CDR3 coding sequence is TGTGCCAGCAGCTCCGGGACAGGCCTAGGAAACACCATATATTTT. This gives the protein CASSSGTGLGNTIYF.